This TCR beta chain was recovered during a study of early T cells in non-severe SARS-CoV-2 infection. For the study at large: It was bulk RNA from unsorted whole blood that was sequenced, and the chains were unpaired. Overall study results and limits: Anti-spike CD8 responses were favored by VDJdb matching, which missed private and CD4 specificities.

This clonotype has a handful of counts. Its specificity is not known. Individually, cDNA molecules had unique molecular identifiers attached to them. TCRdb itself ran the 5' RACE reads through MiXCR, one entry per CDR3 protein. The sample has about 39,000 distinct CDR3 sequences, around 5.1% seen once; the top ten hold approximately 4%. The sequences come from whole blood, collected at baseline. This receptor was taken from an adult who was a healthcare worker with PCR-confirmed SARS-CoV-2 infection or an uninfected control (not recorded which).

CDR3 nucleotide sequence: TGTGCCAGCAGTTTACAAATTGCTGGCTACACCTTC. It specifies CASSLQIAGYTF. The chain has TRBV12-3 or TRBV12-4 and TRBJ1-2; D gene unclear. This CDR3 spans 12 amino acids. V lost 2 bases to trimming and J lost 7 bases, with 8 bases between them.